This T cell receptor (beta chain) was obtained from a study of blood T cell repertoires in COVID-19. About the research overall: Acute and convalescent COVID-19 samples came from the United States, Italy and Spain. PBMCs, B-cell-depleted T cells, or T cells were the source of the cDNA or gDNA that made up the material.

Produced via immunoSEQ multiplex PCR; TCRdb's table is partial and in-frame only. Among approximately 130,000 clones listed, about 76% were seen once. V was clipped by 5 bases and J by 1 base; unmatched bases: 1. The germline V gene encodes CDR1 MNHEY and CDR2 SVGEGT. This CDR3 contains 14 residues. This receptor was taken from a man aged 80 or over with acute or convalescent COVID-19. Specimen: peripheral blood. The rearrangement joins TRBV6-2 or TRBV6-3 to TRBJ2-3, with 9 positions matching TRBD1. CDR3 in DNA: TGTGCCAGCAGTGGGGACAGGGGCACAGATACGCAGTATTTT. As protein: CASSGDRGTDTQYF.